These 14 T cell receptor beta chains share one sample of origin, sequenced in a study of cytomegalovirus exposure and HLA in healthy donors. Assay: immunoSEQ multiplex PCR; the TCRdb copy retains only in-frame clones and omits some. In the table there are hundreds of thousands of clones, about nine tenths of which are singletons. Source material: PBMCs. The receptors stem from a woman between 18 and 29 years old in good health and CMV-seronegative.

CDR3 amino acids: CASSGTSGGNEQFF. CDR3 coding DNA: TGTGCCAGCAGCGGGACTAGCGGGGGGAATGAGCAGTTCTTC. The gene calls are TRBV6-5 and TRBJ2-1, with 15 bases lining up with TRBD2. Germline V gene sequence: CDR1 MNHEY, CDR2 SVGAGI. V was pared by 6 bases and J by 7 bases, with 1 base of the junction left unmatched. The CDR3 totals 14 residues.

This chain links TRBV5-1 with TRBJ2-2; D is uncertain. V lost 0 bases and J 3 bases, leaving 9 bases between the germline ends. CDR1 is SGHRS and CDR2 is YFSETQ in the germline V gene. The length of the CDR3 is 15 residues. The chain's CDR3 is CASSLAVAYTGELFF. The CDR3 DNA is TGCGCCAGCAGCTTGGCCGTGGCCTACACCGGGGAGCTGTTTTTT.

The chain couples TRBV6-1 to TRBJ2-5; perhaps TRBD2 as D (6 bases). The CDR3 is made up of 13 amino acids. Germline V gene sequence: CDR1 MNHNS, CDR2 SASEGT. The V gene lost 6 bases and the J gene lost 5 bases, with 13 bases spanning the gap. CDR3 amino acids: CASREGGMETQYF. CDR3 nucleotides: TGTGCCAGCAGAGAGGGCGGGATGGAGACCCAGTACTTC.

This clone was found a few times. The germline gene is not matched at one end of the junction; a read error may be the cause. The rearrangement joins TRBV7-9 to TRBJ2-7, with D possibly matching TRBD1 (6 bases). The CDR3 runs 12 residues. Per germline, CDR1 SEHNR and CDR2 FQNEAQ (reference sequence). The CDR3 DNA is TGTGCCAGCAGCCTAGGCGGTCAGGGGCAATCCTTC. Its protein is CASSLGGQGQSF.

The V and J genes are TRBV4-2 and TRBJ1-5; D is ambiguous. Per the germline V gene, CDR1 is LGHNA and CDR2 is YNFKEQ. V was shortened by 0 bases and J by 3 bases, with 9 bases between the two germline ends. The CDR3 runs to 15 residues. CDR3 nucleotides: TGTGCCAGCAGCCAAGATGGAGTCGACAATCAGCCCCAGCATTTT. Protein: CASSQDGVDNQPQHF.

For the CDR3, the DNA is TGTGCCAGCAGCATCCGGGACAGCTACACCGGGGAGCTGTTTTTT. The encoded protein is CASSIRDSYTGELFF. The chain employs TRBV21-1 and TRBJ2-2; the table's D gene call, TRBD1, was not cross checked with the DNA. TRBV21-1 is a known pseudogene. The CDR3 contains 15 residues.

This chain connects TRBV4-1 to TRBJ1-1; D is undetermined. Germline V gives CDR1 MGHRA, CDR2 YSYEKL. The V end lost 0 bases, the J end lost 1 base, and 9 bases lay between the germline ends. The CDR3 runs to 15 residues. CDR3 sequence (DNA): TGCGCCAGCAGCCAAGACTGGCAGGAGAACACTGAAGCTTTCTTT. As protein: CASSQDWQENTEAFF.

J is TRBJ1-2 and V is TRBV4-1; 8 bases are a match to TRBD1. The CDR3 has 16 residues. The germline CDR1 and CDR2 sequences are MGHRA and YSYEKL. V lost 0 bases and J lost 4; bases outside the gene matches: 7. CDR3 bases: TGCGCCAGCAGCCAAGAGGTCAGGGGGCCGGTCTATGGCTACACCTTC. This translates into CASSQEVRGPVYGYTF.

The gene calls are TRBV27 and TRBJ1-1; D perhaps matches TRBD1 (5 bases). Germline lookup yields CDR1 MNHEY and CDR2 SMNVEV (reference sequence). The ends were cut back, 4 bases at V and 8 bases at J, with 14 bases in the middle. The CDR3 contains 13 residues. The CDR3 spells CASSSRTPEEAFF. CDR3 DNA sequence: TGTGCCAGCAGTTCACGGACACCGGAGGAAGCTTTCTTT.

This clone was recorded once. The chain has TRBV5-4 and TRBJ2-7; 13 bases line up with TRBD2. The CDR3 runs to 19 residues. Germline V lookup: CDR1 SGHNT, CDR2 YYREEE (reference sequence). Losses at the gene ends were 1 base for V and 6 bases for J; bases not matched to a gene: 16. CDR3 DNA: TGTGCCAGCAGCTTGTCGGTTTGGACTAGCGGGAGCTTTATTCGCGAGCAGTACTTC. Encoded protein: CASSLSVWTSGSFIREQYF. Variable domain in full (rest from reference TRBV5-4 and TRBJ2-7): ETGVTQSPTHLIKTRGQQVTLRCSSQSGHNTVSWYQQALGQGPQFIFQYYREEENGRGNFPPRFSGLQFPNYSSELNVNALELDDSALYLCASSLSVWTSGSFIREQYFGPGTRLTVT.

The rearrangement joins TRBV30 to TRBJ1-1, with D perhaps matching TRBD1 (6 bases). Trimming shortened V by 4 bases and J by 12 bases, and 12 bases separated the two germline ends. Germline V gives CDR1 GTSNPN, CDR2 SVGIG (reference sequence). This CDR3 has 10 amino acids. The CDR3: CAWKRTGTFF. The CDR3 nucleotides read TGTGCCTGGAAACGAACAGGGACTTTCTTT. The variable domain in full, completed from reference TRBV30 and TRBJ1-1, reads SQTIHQWPATLVQPVGSPLSLECTVEGTSNPNLYWYRQAAGRGLQLLFYSVGIGQISSEVPQNLSASRPQDRQFILSSKKLLLSDSGFYLCAWKRTGTFFGQGTRLTVV.

This CDR3 reads CASSLQRERYEQYF. In nucleotides, the CDR3 is TGTGCCAGCAGTCTTCAGCGGGAGCGCTACGAGCAGTACTTC. The chain joins TRBV6-5 to TRBJ2-7, with 8 bases matching TRBD2. The length of the CDR3 is 14 residues. From germline, CDR1 is MNHEY and CDR2 SVGAGI. V lost 5 bases, J lost 3 bases, and 6 bases stayed unmatched.

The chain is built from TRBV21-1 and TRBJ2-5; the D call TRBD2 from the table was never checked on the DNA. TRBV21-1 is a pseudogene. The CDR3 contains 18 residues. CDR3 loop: CASSKVGRWRAHPETQYF. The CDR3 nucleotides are TGTGCCAGCAGCAAAGTCGGGAGGTGGCGTGCCCATCCAGAGACCCAGTACTTC.

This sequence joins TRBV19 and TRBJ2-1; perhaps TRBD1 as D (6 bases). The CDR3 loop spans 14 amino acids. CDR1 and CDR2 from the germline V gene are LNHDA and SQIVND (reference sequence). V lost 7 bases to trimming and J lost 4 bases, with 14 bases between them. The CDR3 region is CASNFQGIYNEQFF. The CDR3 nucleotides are TGTGCCAGTAACTTTCAGGGGATTTACAATGAGCAGTTCTTC. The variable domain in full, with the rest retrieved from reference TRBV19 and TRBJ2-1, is DGGITQSPKYLFRKEGQNVTLSCEQNLNHDAMYWYRQDPGQGLRLIYYSQIVNDFQKGDIAEGYSVSREKKESFPLTVTSAQKNPTAFYLCASNFQGIYNEQFFGPGTRLTVL.